Given below is one TCR beta chain in context. Its antigen remains undetermined. Base qualities are not provided; no much larger clone lies one nucleotide away. The sample's time point label, decoded: baseline before first vaccination. Sample treatment or condition, as interpreted from the label and publication: meningococcal conjugate vaccine given as trial control. Vaccinee samples were obtained from the UK trials COV001 and COV002, which included a single-blind randomized controlled phase 2/3 trial of AZD1222 (ChAdOx1 nCoV-19) in healthy adults. For TCRbeta chain sequencing, PBMC samples were collected from trial participants at day 0 and at day 28 after the second dose. This entry is derived from a study of T cell responses to AZD1222 COVID-19 vaccine (dated by TCRdb to the early 2020s). Background for the entire study: TCR sequencing was performed for some 250 trial participants, of whom approximately 200 were given two doses of AZD1222 and 26 were given two doses of MenACWY control vaccine. Trial participants were enrolled into age subgroups of 18-55, 56-69 and 70-plus years, which contained 148, 28 and 57 TCR-sequenced participants, respectively.

Reading from cysteine to phenylalanine, the CDR3 counts 14 amino acids. Here the CDR3 DNA is all that survives: 42 bases in frame from base 1. Between the V and J ends, shortened by 5 bases and 8 bases respectively, the junction contains 18 bases. From a lookup of the germline V gene (reference sequence), CDR1 and CDR2 are LGHDT and YNNKEL. The CDR3 regions of human TCRbeta chains were analyzed by immunosequencing. Concerning the study's data processing: TCRs in the repertoires were matched against a reference library of SARS-CoV-2-specific TCRs that had been generated with the MIRA antigen-specificity platform. Breadth meant the fraction of unique TCRs that were SARS-CoV-2-associated, whereas depth meant the fraction of total T cells that were SARS-CoV-2-associated. Each spike-specific TCR was assigned to its reactive spike region and to a CD4 or CD8 class using the MIRA data. Log10-transformed breadth and depth values were compared by one-way ANOVA with Sidak's multiple comparisons tests. TCRdb's version of the immuneACCESS table is confined to in-frame rearrangements and falls short of the full clone set. An unresolved V gene accounts for under half of the shortfall where checked; the remainder is of unknown origin. For V, J and clone size, that table is used; D and trimming come from the DNA. Counted in this sample were under 250,000 clones; 85% to 95% of them appeared once. The ten largest clonotypes hold roughly 1% of the sample.

Beyond this particular receptor, the publication reports: The whole spike protein was spanned by vaccine-associated CD4 TCRs, and dominant responses were seen in regions 160-218 and 743-854. Only a handful of AZD1222 recipients were SARS-CoV-2 seropositive at baseline, limiting conclusions about previously exposed vaccinees. Because no day 14 peak-response samples were available, the repertoires could be characterized only after the peak T cell response. Reportedly, close to half of the unique spike-specific TCRs recognized epitopes lying outside the regions that are mutated in the B.1.351 and B.1.1.7 variants. Participants were mostly white British and included more females than males, and it was suggested by the authors that clonal diversity may have been underestimated. Spike-specific TCR breadth and depth rose significantly after two AZD1222 doses compared with day 0 and with MenACWY recipients. In the small 56-69-year group, the increase in depth fell short of significance, most likely because of low power.

This chain is built from TRBV3-1 (or the pseudogene TRBV3-2) and TRBJ1-2; TRBD1 could be the D gene, as 6 bases match. The sample in question was peripheral blood, obtained on day 0 of MenACWY control vaccination. This receptor was identified in an adult in good health. For the CDR3, the sequence is CASSSTGLGRGYTF. The bases read TGTGCCAGCAGCTCTACAGGGTTGGGTCGAGGCTACACCTTC.